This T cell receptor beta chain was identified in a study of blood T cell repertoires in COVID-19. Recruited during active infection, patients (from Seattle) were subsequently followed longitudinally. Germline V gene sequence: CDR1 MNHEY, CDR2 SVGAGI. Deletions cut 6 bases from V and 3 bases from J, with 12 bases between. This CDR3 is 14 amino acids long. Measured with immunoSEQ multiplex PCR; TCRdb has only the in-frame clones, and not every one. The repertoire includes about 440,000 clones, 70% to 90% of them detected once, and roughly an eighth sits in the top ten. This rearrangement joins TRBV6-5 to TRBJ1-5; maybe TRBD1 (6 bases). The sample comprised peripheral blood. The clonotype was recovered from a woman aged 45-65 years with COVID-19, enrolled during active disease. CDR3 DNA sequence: TGTGCCAGCAGCAGTGGACAGAACAATCAGCCCCAGCATTTT. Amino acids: CASSSGQNNQPQHF.